Sequencing of this T cell receptor beta chain was carried out in a study of cytomegalovirus exposure and HLA in healthy donors. In the study overall: The Caucasian-associated ancestry cluster contained about 80% of the approximately 410 genotyped donors.

With 5 bases clipped from V and 1 base from J, the junction kept 6 bases outside the gene matches. CDR3 length: 15 amino acids. Germline V gene lookup returns CDR1 MNHNY and CDR2 SVGAGI (reference sequence). As for this clone: Its antigen is unknown.

Study observations and caveats: A few CMV-associated chains were confirmed in vitro to be specific for CMV antigens. For TCR beta chains, V- and J-gene trimming was later linked to a missense DCLRE1C variant. Likely technical artifact: a cluster of highly shared sequence variants.

Primers for the PCR totalled 60 Vbeta and 13 Jbeta. The data were produced by immunoSEQ multiplex PCR, yet TCRdb's version contains in-frame clones alone and is incomplete. The sample lists 95,000 to 150,000 clones; roughly 9% were seen once. This clonotype originated in a woman in her thirties or forties in good health and CMV-seropositive. V usage is TRBV6-6 and J usage is TRBJ2-7; 9 bases line up with TRBD2. Sequenced: PBMCs. The CDR3 DNA sequence: TGTGCCAGCAGTAGCGGGGGGATCGGGTCCTACGAGCAGTACTTC. This gives the protein CASSSGGIGSYEQYF.